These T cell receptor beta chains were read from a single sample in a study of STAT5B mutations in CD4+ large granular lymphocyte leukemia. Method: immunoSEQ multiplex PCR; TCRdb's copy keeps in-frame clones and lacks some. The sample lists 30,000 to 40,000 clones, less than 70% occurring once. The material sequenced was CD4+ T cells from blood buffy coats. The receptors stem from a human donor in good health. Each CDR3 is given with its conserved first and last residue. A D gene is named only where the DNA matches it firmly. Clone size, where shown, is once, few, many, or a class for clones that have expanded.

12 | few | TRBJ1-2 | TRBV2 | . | CASTGSNVGYTF | TGTGCCAGCACAGGTTCGAACGTTGGCTACACCTTC
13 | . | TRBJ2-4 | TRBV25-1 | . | CASSEYGRNIQYF | TGTGCCAGCAGTGAATATGGGAGAAACATTCAGTACTTC
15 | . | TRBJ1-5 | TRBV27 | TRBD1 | CASSGGQGSWQPQHF | TGTGCCAGCAGTGGGGGACAGGGGAGTTGGCAGCCCCAGCATTTT
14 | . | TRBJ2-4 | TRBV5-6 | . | CASSPAGAKNIQYF | TGTGCCAGCAGCCCGGCGGGGGCCAAAAACATTCAGTACTTC
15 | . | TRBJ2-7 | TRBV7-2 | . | CASSLASLQGYEQYF | TGTGCCAGCAGCTTAGCGAGTCTTCAGGGCTACGAGCAGTACTTC
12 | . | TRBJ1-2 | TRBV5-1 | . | CASSFEEYGYTF | TGCGCCAGCAGCTTCGAGGAATATGGCTACACCTTC
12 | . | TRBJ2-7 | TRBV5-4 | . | CASSSDNYEQYF | TGTGCCAGCAGCTCCGATAACTACGAGCAGTACTTC
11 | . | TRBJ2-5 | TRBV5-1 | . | CASSFSETQYF | TGCGCCAGCAGCTTTTCAGAGACCCAGTACTTC
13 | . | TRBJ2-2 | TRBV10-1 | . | CASSGGVVGELFF | TGCGCCAGCAGTGGAGGGGTTGTCGGGGAGCTGTTTTTT
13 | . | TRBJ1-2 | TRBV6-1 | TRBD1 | CASSADRGRGYTF | TGTGCCAGCAGCGCCGACAGGGGGCGAGGCTACACCTTC
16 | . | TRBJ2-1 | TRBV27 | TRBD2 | CASSSERLAAYNEQFF | TGTGCCAGCAGTTCAGAGCGGCTAGCGGCCTACAATGAGCAGTTCTTC
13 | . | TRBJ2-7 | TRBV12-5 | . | CASGRTLTYEQYF | TGTGCTAGTGGCCGGACTCTCACCTACGAGCAGTACTTC
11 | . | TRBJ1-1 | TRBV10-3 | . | CAIKRDTEAFF | TGTGCCATCAAAAGGGATACTGAAGCTTTCTTT
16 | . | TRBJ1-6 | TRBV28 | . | CASRHEVRSFWSPLHF | TGTGCCAGCAGGCACGAGGTTCGCTCTTTTTGGTCACCCCTCCACTTT
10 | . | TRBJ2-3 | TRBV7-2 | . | CASRGDTQYF | TGTGCCAGCAGGGGCGATACGCAGTATTTT
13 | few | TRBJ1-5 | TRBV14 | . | CASSLTINQPQHF | TGTGCCAGCAGCCTAACAATTAATCAGCCCCAGCATTTT
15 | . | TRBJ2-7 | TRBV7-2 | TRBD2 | CASSPSAGSSYEQYF | TGTGCCAGCAGCCCCTCAGCGGGAAGCTCCTACGAGCAGTACTTC
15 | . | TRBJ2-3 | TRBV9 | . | CASSGSRVETDTQYF | TGTGCCAGCAGCGGTTCGAGGGTTGAGACAGATACGCAGTATTTT